This T cell receptor beta chain was sequenced during a study of response to subunit inactivated influenza vaccine. Study-level findings and limits: That few new T cells are recruited by each seasonal influenza vaccination was the authors' suggestion.

This clonotype appeared a few times. Its matching antigen is unknown. Germline-derived CDR1 and CDR2 are LGHDT and YNNKEL (reference sequence). The CDR3 contains 18 residues. With V trimmed by 3 bases and J by 1 base, 10 bases remained unmatched. TCRdb passed the RT-PCR reads through MiXCR, listing each CDR3 protein once. Among about 190,000 distinct CDR3 sequences listed, approximately 14% were seen once. V is TRBV3-1 and J is TRBJ1-5; TRBD1 agrees at 9 bases. This receptor was obtained from a man aged 45 to 65 who received an inactivated influenza vaccine. The material sequenced was CD8+ T cells sorted from PBMCs, taken 5 to 6 days after vaccination. CDR3 protein: CASSQLRDREGSNQPQHF. CDR3 in DNA: TGTGCCAGCAGCCAGCTTCGGGACAGGGAAGGAAGCAATCAGCCCCAGCATTTT. The whole variable domain, remainder taken from reference TRBV3-1 and TRBJ1-5, is DTAVSQTPKYLVTQMGNDKSIKCEQNLGHDTMYWYKQDSKKFLKIMFSYNNKELIINETVPNRFSPKSPDKAHLNLHINSLELGDSAVYFCASSQLRDREGSNQPQHFGDGTRLSIL.